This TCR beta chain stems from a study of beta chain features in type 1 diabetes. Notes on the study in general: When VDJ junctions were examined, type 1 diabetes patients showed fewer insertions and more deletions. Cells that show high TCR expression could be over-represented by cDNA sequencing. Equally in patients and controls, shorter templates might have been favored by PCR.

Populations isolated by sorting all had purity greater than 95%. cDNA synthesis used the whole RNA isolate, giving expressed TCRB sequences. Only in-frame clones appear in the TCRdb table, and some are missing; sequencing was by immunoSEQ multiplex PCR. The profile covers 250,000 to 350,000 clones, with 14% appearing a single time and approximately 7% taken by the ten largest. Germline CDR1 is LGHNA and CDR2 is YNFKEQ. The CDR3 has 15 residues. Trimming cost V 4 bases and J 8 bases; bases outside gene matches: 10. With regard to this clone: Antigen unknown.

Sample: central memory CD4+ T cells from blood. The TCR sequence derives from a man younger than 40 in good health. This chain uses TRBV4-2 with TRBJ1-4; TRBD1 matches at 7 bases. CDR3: CASSPTDREDEKLFF. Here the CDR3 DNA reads TGTGCCAGCAGCCCTACAGACAGGGAGGACGAAAAACTGTTTTTT.